This TCR beta chain was sequenced for a study of cytomegalovirus exposure and HLA in healthy donors. Study-wide points: Roughly uniform depth of sequencing across donors was assumed in presence/absence analyses. Cytomegalovirus-associated TCR beta chains were listed, numbering approximately 150. In a later analysis, HLA-C alleles had the fewest associated TCRs, DRB1 alleles the most.

It was with 60 Vbeta and 13 Jbeta primers that the PCR ran. The repertoire was sequenced with immunoSEQ multiplex PCR; TCRdb's copy has only in-frame clones and lacks some. Among more than 150,000 clones listed, roughly 80% were seen once. On this clone: The target antigen is unknown. The junction and the germline gene differ at one end; a read error may be behind it. Other DNA sequences within the sample encode an identical CDR3.

This CDR3 is 14 amino acids long. CDR1 SGHAT and CDR2 FQNNGV come from the germline V gene. The clonotype originates from a man in his fifties or sixties in good health and CMV-seropositive. The source material was PBMCs. This rearrangement joins TRBV11-2 to TRBJ1-3; D remains ambiguous. The DNA for the CDR3 is TGCGCCAGCAGCTTAGCTAATCAACTTATCACCATATATTTT. This translates into CASSLANQLITIYF.